The clone carrying this T cell receptor (beta chain) has just a few counts. For CDR3 and TCR beta VDJ profiling, genomic DNA was the template used. TCRdb reprocessed the reads via MiXCR and lists one record per CDR3 protein. The repertoire includes fewer than 250,000 distinct CDR3 sequences, around half of them detected once, and 7.8% sits in the top ten. The data belong to a study of CD8+CD57+ T cells in acquired aplastic anemia. CD8+CD57+ cell expansion had been shown by flow cytometry in patients chosen for sequencing. V dropped 4 bases and J dropped 0 bases, with 13 bases sitting between them. Germline V CDR1 and CDR2: MDHEN, SYDVKM. This CDR3 region has 16 residues.

Sequencing was done on a sample of sorted CD4+, CD8+, or CD8+CD57+ T cells (not recorded which) from PBMCs. The J gene is TRBJ1-5, the V gene TRBV28, with D tentatively TRBD1 (6 bases). The source is a human donor with aplastic anemia. The CDR3 DNA follows: TGTGCCAGCAGTTCAACAGGGCGGGGTAGCAATCAGCCCCAGCATTTT. Its protein is CASSSTGRGSNQPQHF.